The 22 T cell receptor beta chains below come from one sample, sequenced in a study of PD-L1 blockade in urothelial cancer. As to time point: pretreatment peripheral blood. Repertoires were generated with immunoSEQ multiplex PCR, while TCRdb's copy carries only in-frame clones and drops some. The data hold tens of thousands of clones, with nearly 90% observed a single time. This specimen consisted of PBMCs, obtained around atezolizumab (anti-PD-L1) treatment. The origin of the receptors is a man between 60 and 75 years old with urothelial cancer.

This clone was seen only a few times. The V gene is TRBV15, the J gene TRBJ2-3; 14 bases are shared with TRBD2. This CDR3 contains 18 residues. Germline CDR1 and CDR2: LNHNV and YYDKDF (reference sequence). V shed 4 bases, J shed 6 bases, and the junction held 12 bases outside the gene matches. CDR3 in amino acids: CATSTSGLAGVFGDTQYF. The CDR3 nucleotides read TGTGCCACCAGCACCTCGGGACTAGCGGGGGTGTTTGGGGATACGCAGTATTTT.

The CDR3 protein is CAWSRGLYEQYF. The CDR3 nucleotides are TGTGCCTGGAGTAGGGGATTATACGAGCAGTACTTC. This rearrangement joins TRBV30 to TRBJ2-7; tentative D call: TRBD1 (5 bases). The CDR3 spans 12 residues. V was pared by 2 bases and J by 4 bases, with 9 bases between. Germline V gives CDR1 GTSNPN, CDR2 SVGIG (reference sequence).

The J gene is TRBJ2-7, the V gene TRBV10-1; TRBD2 aligns across 7 bases. V lost 0 bases to trimming and J lost 2 bases; unmatched junction nucleotides: 1. CDR3 size: 14 residues. The germline V gene has CDR1 WNHNN and CDR2 SYGVQD (reference sequence). The CDR3 here is CASSESAGAYEQYF. In DNA, the CDR3 is TGCGCCAGCAGTGAGTCGGCGGGGGCCTACGAGCAGTACTTC.

This sequence joins TRBV28 and TRBJ1-5; no clear D. The V end lost 2 bases, the J end lost 0 bases, and 11 bases lay between the germline ends. This CDR3 is 16 amino acids long. Germline V CDR1 and CDR2: MDHEN, SYDVKM. Here the CDR3 DNA reads TGTGCCAGCAGTTTACGCGGTGTTCCTAGCAATCAGCCCCAGCATTTT. Translation gives CASSLRGVPSNQPQHF.

The chain recombines TRBV10-3 with TRBJ2-7; 9 positions match TRBD2. The CDR3 covers 16 residues. Germline values: CDR1 ENHRY, CDR2 SYGVKD. The junction had 7 bases not matched to a gene; V was cut back by 2 bases and J by 2 bases. The DNA for the CDR3 is TGTGCCATCAGTGAGGGCCCTTTAGCGGGAGCCTACGAGCAGTACTTC. Protein product: CAISEGPLAGAYEQYF.

The chain uses TRBV7-8 and TRBJ1-1; 9 bases map to TRBD1. The CDR3 has 15 amino acids. The trim removed 1 base at V and 4 bases at J, leaving 4 bases unmatched. The germline CDR1 and CDR2 sequences are SGHVS and FQNEAQ. The CDR3 region has the DNA TGTGCCAGCAGCTTAGTTTGGACAGGGGCCACTGAAGCTTTCTTT. Translated: CASSLVWTGATEAFF.

The CDR3 DNA sequence: TGTGCCAGCAGTTTTGCTTCAGTAAACAATCAGCCCCAGCATTTT. Translation gives CASSFASVNNQPQHF. The chain combines TRBV28 with TRBJ1-5; no clear D. The length of the CDR3 is 15 residues. Germline loops: CDR1 MDHEN, CDR2 SYDVKM. V was clipped by 3 bases and J by 3 bases, with 12 bases between them.

The genes are TRBV5-1 and TRBJ2-1; 9 nucleotides line up with TRBD1. V was clipped by 4 bases and J by 6 bases; unmatched bases: 5. Per germline, CDR1 SGHRS and CDR2 YFSETQ. CDR3 size: 14 residues. The CDR3 loop is CASSPWDRVNEQFF. The CDR3 nucleotides are TGCGCCAGCAGCCCCTGGGACAGGGTCAATGAGCAGTTCTTC.

The rearrangement joins TRBV10-1 to TRBJ1-5; unclear D gene. CDR3 size: 14 residues. Trimming pared 6 bases from V and 4 bases from J, leaving 13 bases between. The V gene's germline CDR1 is WNHNN and CDR2 SYGVQD (reference sequence). This chain's CDR3 is CASRSWTGNQPQHF. CDR3 nucleotide sequence: TGCGCCAGCAGGTCTTGGACGGGGAATCAGCCCCAGCATTTT.

The chain uses TRBV4-1 and TRBJ2-1; a possible D gene is TRBD1 (7 bases). The germline CDR1 and CDR2 sequences are MGHRA and YSYEKL. Trimming left V 4 bases short and J 0 bases short, with 16 bases between. This CDR3 has 17 amino acids. CDR3 coding DNA: TGCGCCAGCAGCCTCAAACAGGGGACTGGCTCCTACAATGAGCAGTTCTTC. Amino acids: CASSLKQGTGSYNEQFF.

The chain carries TRBV7-2 and TRBJ2-1; D possibly corresponds to TRBD2 (5 bases). Germline CDR1 reads SGHTA; CDR2 reads FQGNSA. V lost 5 bases, J lost 5 bases, and 10 bases lay in between. The CDR3 is made up of 13 amino acids. CDR3 DNA sequence: TGTGCCAGCAGCCGAAAACTAGACAATGAGCAGTTCTTC. It specifies CASSRKLDNEQFF.

The J gene is TRBJ2-7, the V gene TRBV28; 9 positions agree with TRBD1. Losses at the gene ends were 4 bases for V and 7 bases for J; bases not matched to a gene: 5. Per the germline V gene, CDR1 is MDHEN and CDR2 is SYDVKM. The CDR3 has 13 residues. This CDR3 reads CASSSGQGREQYF. In nucleotides, the CDR3 is TGTGCCAGCAGTTCGGGACAGGGCCGGGAGCAGTACTTC.

The chain employs TRBV19 and TRBJ1-2; D perhaps matches TRBD1 (5 bases). From germline, CDR1 is LNHDA and CDR2 SQIVND (reference sequence). V shed 5 bases and J shed 2 bases, with 15 bases lying between them. This CDR3 has 15 residues. CDR3 loop: CASSPQNQGNYGYTF. The CDR3 DNA is TGTGCCAGTAGTCCACAAAATCAGGGCAACTATGGCTACACCTTC.

The chain employs TRBV6-6 and TRBJ1-5; tentative D call: TRBD1 (5 bases). Trimming stripped 1 base from V and 6 bases from J, with 16 bases between. The CDR3 runs 16 residues. Germline V lookup: CDR1 MNHNY, CDR2 SVGAGI (reference sequence). The CDR3 sequence is CASSYYSSRVAQPQHF. The CDR3 nucleotides read TGTGCCAGCAGTTACTACTCGTCCAGGGTTGCTCAGCCCCAGCATTTT.

The J gene is TRBJ2-4, the V gene TRBV2; perhaps TRBD1 as D (5 bases). Deletions cut 6 bases from V and 10 bases from J, with 13 bases between. The CDR3 sequence is 12 residues long. Germline CDR1 and CDR2: SNHLY and FYNNEI. The CDR3, as DNA: TGTGCCAGCAGGGTAGACAGCCTTATTCAGTACTTC. Encoded protein: CASRVDSLIQYF.

The chain is built from TRBV9 and TRBJ2-7; TRBD2 is a possible D gene (5 bases). Germline CDR1 SGDLS, CDR2 YYNGEE. This CDR3 has 14 residues. V was pared by 0 bases and J by 0 bases, with 7 bases between. The CDR3 spells CASSVEGSSYEQYF. Here the CDR3 DNA reads TGTGCCAGCAGCGTAGAAGGGAGCTCCTACGAGCAGTACTTC. The whole variable domain, remainder taken from reference TRBV9 and TRBJ2-7, is DSGVTQTPKHLITATGQRVTLRCSPRSGDLSVYWYQQSLDQGLQFLIQYYNGEERAKGNILERFSAQQFPDLHSELNLSSLELGDSALYFCASSVEGSSYEQYFGPGTRLTVT.

V gene TRBV13 combines with J gene TRBJ2-7; 10 bases agree with TRBD2. J lost 9 bases, V lost 6 bases, and 11 bases had no gene match. Germline V gene sequence: CDR1 PRHDT, CDR2 FYEKMQ (reference sequence). There are 14 residues in the CDR3. Written as DNA, the CDR3 is TGTGCCAGCAGGACTAGCGGGCGACGGCTGGTGCAGTACTTC. It is translated as CASRTSGRRLVQYF.

V usage is TRBV4-2 and J usage is TRBJ2-2, with D maybe TRBD1 (6 bases). This CDR3 is built from 19 residues. Germline CDR1 LGHNA, CDR2 YNFKEQ. The ends were cut back, 0 bases at V and 4 bases at J, with 21 bases in the middle. For the CDR3, the DNA is TGTGCCAGCAGCCAAGATCCCAAGGGCAGGGGTGACAGCACCGGGGAGCTGTTTTTT. Its protein product is CASSQDPKGRGDSTGELFF.

V and J are TRBV2 and TRBJ1-5; D is unresolved. CDR1 and CDR2 from the germline V gene are SNHLY and FYNNEI. The V end was cut by 11 bases, the J end by 2 bases, with 10 bases between. This CDR3 has 12 amino acids. The CDR3 coding sequence is TGTGCCGGGTCCGGGGGCAATCAGCCCCAGCATTTT. This sequence encodes CAGSGGNQPQHF.

This clone has just a few counts. V and J are TRBV10-3 and TRBJ2-7, with 15 nucleotides matching TRBD2. CDR1 is ENHRY and CDR2 is SYGVKD in the germline V gene. V trimming: 9 bases; J trimming: 4 bases; junction bases outside the gene matches: 7. CDR3 length: 15 residues. The CDR3 region has the DNA TGTGCCATTACCTCCGGACTAGCGGGAGGGTACGAGCAGTACTTC. Residues: CAITSGLAGGYEQYF.

The V call is TRBV7-9, the J call TRBJ2-7; D is ambiguous. Germline V lookup: CDR1 SEHNR, CDR2 FQNEAQ (reference sequence). The CDR3 covers 12 residues. V lost 6 bases and J lost 7, with 13 bases in between. The CDR3 nucleotides are TGTGCCAGCAGTTTCCCGGTCGGGGAGCAGTACTTC. Translation: CASSFPVGEQYF.

This rearrangement joins TRBV28 to TRBJ1-4; TRBD1 aligns across 8 bases. CDR1 and CDR2 from the germline V gene are MDHEN and SYDVKM. The trim removed 9 bases at V and 9 bases at J, leaving 9 bases unmatched. This CDR3 comprises 13 residues. In DNA, the CDR3 is TGTGCCAGTCTCTGGACAGGGTTGAAAAAACTGTTTTTT. This translates into CASLWTGLKKLFF.